A single T cell receptor (beta chain) is shown here with its context. Whole blood that had not been fractionated was the source of extracted total RNA. MiXCR, applied by TCRdb to the 5' RACE reads, yields one record per CDR3 protein. Among 65,000 to 95,000 distinct CDR3 sequences, about 7.7% were seen once, and the ten largest hold under 3%. This CDR3 is 14 amino acids long. Germline V gene lookup returns CDR1 ENHRY and CDR2 SYGVKD. The V end was cut by 0 bases, the J end by 7 bases, with 10 bases between. This record comes from a study of human T cells and chemical hapten exposure. The chain has TRBV10-3 and TRBJ2-1; D remains ambiguous. This clonotype was obtained from a male donor in good health. CDR3 sequence: CAISESSQQNEQFF. CDR3 nucleotide sequence: TGTGCCATCAGTGAGTCCAGTCAGCAGAATGAGCAGTTCTTC.